A single TCR beta chain is shown here with its context. Its specificity is unknown. These data are taken from a study of shared clonotypes between healthy human individuals. Whole-study findings and limits: An anticipated effect of sequencing depth on clonotype sharing among donors was recognized. A reduction in generation probabilities was seen for non-shared clonotypes relative to those shared by all four donors. Inspection by rarefaction showed sorted-subset sequencing to be incomplete despite large depth.

The CDR3 contains 11 residues. The germline CDR1 and CDR2 sequences are MNHEY and SMNVEV (reference sequence). Trimming shortened V by 4 bases and J by 9 bases, and 7 bases separated the two germline ends. Terminally differentiated effector memory CD45RA+ cells were left out of the naive CD8 fraction, which was CD45RO-negative and positively selected for CCR7. Repertoires were generated with immunoSEQ multiplex PCR, while TCRdb's copy carries only in-frame clones and drops some. The table has more than 550,000 clones, roughly nine tenths seen once. The sequencing sample was made of naive CD8+ T cells sorted from blood. This receptor was obtained from a man in his thirties or forties in good health. The rearrangement joins TRBV27 to TRBJ2-1; no clear D. The CDR3 DNA is TGTGCCAGCAGTTCTTTCCGTGAGCAGTTCTTC. Its protein product is CASSSFREQFF.